This is a list of T cell receptor beta chains from one sample in a study of cytomegalovirus exposure and HLA in healthy donors. Produced via immunoSEQ multiplex PCR; TCRdb's table is partial and in-frame only. This sample yields 75,000 to 80,000 clones, of which more than 60% are seen a single time; 9% to 14% belongs to the top ten. Sequenced material: PBMCs. Receptor source: a male donor in good health and CMV-seropositive. The CDR3 runs from the conserved cysteine through the conserved F or W. A D gene is named only where the DNA matches it firmly. A row's size may be missing; if present it is once, few, many or a size class.

clone_size,j_call,d_call,v_call,cdr3_aa,cdr3_nt
.,TRBJ2-1,TRBD1,TRBV5-1,CASSFGLRGQTGDEQFF,TGCGCCAGCAGCTTCGGGCTTAGGGGGCAAACAGGAGATGAGCAGTTCTTC
medium-sized,TRBJ1-2,.,TRBV15,CATSPSGGYGYTF,TGTGCCACCAGCCCATCCGGGGGCTATGGCTACACCTTC
.,TRBJ2-7,TRBD1,TRBV19,CASSVDRATYEQYF,TGTGCCAGTAGTGTCGACAGGGCAACCTACGAGCAGTACTTC
.,TRBJ2-2,.,TRBV28,CASSFLGSSGLNTGELFF,TGTGCCAGCAGTTTCTTAGGGTCGAGCGGGTTGAACACCGGGGAGCTGTTTTTT
.,TRBJ1-2,TRBD1,TRBV29-1,CSVEPTGVGYTF,TGCAGCGTTGAACCGACAGGGGTTGGCTACACCTTC
.,TRBJ2-3,TRBD2,TRBV7-2,CASSRGGLATDTQYF,TGTGCCAGCAGCCGCGGGGGGCTCGCCACAGATACGCAGTATTTT
.,TRBJ2-7,TRBD2,TRBV5-1,CASSPSWRGGNYEQYF,TGCGCCAGCAGCCCGAGCTGGCGGGGGGGAAACTACGAGCAGTACTTC
.,TRBJ2-5,TRBD1,TRBV28,CASSLGRTGGQETQYF,TGTGCCAGCAGTTTAGGGCGGACAGGGGGCCAAGAGACCCAGTACTTC
.,TRBJ2-4,.,TRBV2,CASRTDQGTKNIQYF,TGTGCCAGCAGAACCGATCAGGGGACCAAAAACATTCAGTACTTC
.,TRBJ2-1,TRBD2,TRBV4-1,CASSQSSGTSRGNEQFF,TGCGCCAGCAGCCAAAGTTCCGGGACTAGCAGAGGCAATGAGCAGTTCTTC
once,TRBJ1-5,.,TRBV6-1,CAGSPTGYSNQPQHF,TGTGCCGGCAGTCCGACGGGTTATAGCAATCAGCCCCAGCATTTT
.,TRBJ1-2,.,TRBV2,CASRNGREFGSYTF,TGTGCCAGCAGGAACGGCCGGGAGTTCGGAAGCTACACCTTC
.,TRBJ2-2,.,TRBV15,CATSRAGRGTDTGELFF,TGTGCCACCAGCAGAGCGGGGCGGGGTACGGATACCGGGGAGCTGTTTTTT
.,TRBJ2-7,.,TRBV18,CASSPPSVYEQYF,TGTGCCAGCTCACCACCGAGCGTCTACGAGCAGTACTTC
.,TRBJ1-5,.,TRBV5-1,CASSLGQSINQPQHF,TGCGCCAGCAGCTTGGGACAGTCGATCAATCAGCCCCAGCATTTT
.,TRBJ2-7,TRBD1,TRBV7-6,CASSGQGPYEQYF,TGTGCCAGTTCGGGACAGGGCCCCTACGAGCAGTACTTC
medium-sized,TRBJ1-4,TRBD1,TRBV4-3,CASSEEGAGGEKLFF,TGCGCCAGCAGCGAAGAGGGGGCGGGGGGTGAAAAACTGTTTTTT
.,TRBJ1-1,.,TRBV30,CAWSGSTDKAFF,TGTGCCTGGAGCGGATCCACAGATAAAGCTTTCTTT
.,TRBJ2-5,.,TRBV30,CAWSVSPGTQYF,TGTGCCTGGAGTGTAAGCCCTGGGACCCAGTACTTC
.,TRBJ2-7,TRBD2,TRBV7-9,CASGVAGGEQYF,TGTGCCAGCGGTGTCGCGGGAGGCGAGCAGTACTTC
.,TRBJ1-6,TRBD1,TRBV2,CASRTDRAGNSPLHF,TGTGCCAGCAGGACGGACAGGGCGGGGAATTCACCCCTCCACTTT
.,TRBJ2-5,.,TRBV20-1,CSAKNGETQYF,TGCAGTGCGAAAAACGGGGAGACCCAGTACTTC
.,TRBJ2-2,.,TRBV28,CASSLWQTANTGELFF,TGTGCCAGCAGTTTATGGCAAACGGCGAACACCGGGGAGCTGTTTTTT
.,TRBJ2-7,TRBD2,TRBV27,CASSFTSGSSYEQYF,TGTGCCAGCAGTTTTACTAGCGGGAGTTCCTACGAGCAGTACTTC
.,TRBJ1-6,TRBD1,TRBV30,CAWGTGSYSPLHF,TGTGCCTGGGGGACAGGAAGTTATTCACCCCTCCACTTT
.,TRBJ2-7,.,TRBV5-6,CASSKSSYEQYF,TGTGCCAGCAGCAAGAGCTCCTACGAGCAGTACTTC
few,TRBJ1-5,.,TRBV19,CASSRGGPMEGNQPQHF,TGTGCCAGTAGTAGGGGGGGACCGATGGAGGGCAATCAGCCCCAGCATTTT
.,TRBJ1-5,.,TRBV28,CASSFPTFNQPQHF,TGTGCCAGCAGTTTCCCCACATTCAATCAGCCCCAGCATTTT
.,TRBJ1-2,.,TRBV6-4,CASRTAGLVRDGYTF,TGTGCCAGCAGGACCGCAGGGCTCGTTCGTGATGGCTACACCTTC
.,TRBJ2-1,TRBD2,TRBV7-9,CSSSFSPSGNQHNEQFF,TGTTCCAGCAGCTTTAGTCCTAGCGGCAACCAACACAATGAGCAGTTCTTC
.,TRBJ1-2,.,TRBV18,CASSPLAGVNYGYTF,TGTGCCAGCTCACCACTGGCAGGGGTGAACTATGGCTACACCTTC
.,TRBJ1-2,TRBD1,TRBV5-3,CARSIGTVNNYGYTF,TGTGCCAGAAGCATTGGGACAGTCAACAACTATGGCTACACCTTC
once,TRBJ1-1,.,TRBV25-1,CASSEFGFRGTEAFF,TGTGCCAGCAGTGAATTCGGGTTCCGGGGCACTGAAGCTTTCTTT
few,TRBJ1-4,.,TRBV29-1,CSVELGAGEKLFF,TGCAGCGTTGAATTGGGGGCGGGTGAAAAACTGTTTTTT
.,TRBJ2-1,TRBD2,TRBV4-1,CASSPRTSYNEQFF,TGCGCCAGCAGCCCTCGGACTAGCTACAATGAGCAGTTCTTC
.,TRBJ2-1,.,TRBV4-2,CASSQGQRGGYNEQFF,TGTGCCAGCAGCCAAGGGCAGAGGGGGGGCTACAATGAGCAGTTCTTC
.,TRBJ2-2,.,TRBV2,CASSPLLSGNTGELFF,TGTGCCAGCAGTCCCCTTTTAAGCGGAAACACCGGGGAGCTGTTTTTT
.,TRBJ1-1,TRBD1,TRBV27,CASSKRQGTRTEAFF,TGTGCCAGCAGTAAACGACAGGGGACGAGGACTGAAGCTTTCTTT
.,TRBJ2-2,.,TRBV18,CASSPRFLYTGELFF,TGTGCCAGCTCACCACGGTTCCTATACACCGGGGAGCTGTTTTTT
.,TRBJ2-7,.,TRBV28,CASRKSGSTYEQYF,TGTGCCAGCAGGAAAAGCGGGTCAACCTACGAGCAGTACTTC
.,TRBJ2-2,.,TRBV7-9,CASRILNTGELFF,TGTGCCAGCAGAATCCTGAACACCGGGGAGCTGTTTTTT
many,TRBJ1-5,.,TRBV6-5,CASSYSENQPQHF,TGTGCCAGCAGTTACTCGGAGAATCAGCCCCAGCATTTT
.,TRBJ1-3,.,TRBV13,CASSLNTAGNTIYF,TGTGCCAGCAGCTTGAACACAGCTGGAAACACCATATATTTT
.,TRBJ2-2,TRBD1,TRBV5-1,CASSLGGQGIGTGELFF,TGCGCCAGCAGCTTGGGGGGACAGGGCATTGGAACCGGGGAGCTGTTTTTT
.,TRBJ1-5,.,TRBV19,CASSIAGQLNQPQHF,TGTGCCAGTAGTATAGCTGGACAGCTCAATCAGCCCCAGCATTTT
.,TRBJ2-7,TRBD1,TRBV11-2,CASRRPGQGNEQYF,TGTGCCAGCAGACGTCCGGGACAGGGTAACGAGCAGTACTTC
.,TRBJ1-5,TRBD1,TRBV5-6,CASSTHRGRNQPQHF,TGTGCCAGCAGTACCCACAGGGGGCGCAATCAGCCCCAGCATTTT
.,TRBJ2-1,TRBD2,TRBV11-3,CASSFSGGARNEQFF,TGTGCCAGCAGCTTTAGCGGGGGGGCCCGGAATGAGCAGTTCTTC
.,TRBJ2-1,TRBD2,TRBV6-4,CASSEAGAGTYNEQFF,TGTGCCAGCAGCGAAGCGGGAGCTGGAACCTACAATGAGCAGTTCTTC
.,TRBJ1-4,TRBD1,TRBV18,CASAGQGEKLFF,TGTGCCAGCGCCGGACAGGGGGAAAAACTGTTTTTT